The 16 T cell receptor beta chains listed next were all sequenced from one sample in a study of blood T cell repertoires in COVID-19. Using immunoSEQ multiplex PCR, the repertoire was profiled, and TCRdb retains in-frame clones only, with some absent. The sample shows 75,000 to 80,000 clones, 88% of them seen only once. The sample comprised peripheral blood. Every receptor here comes from a human donor in a cohort sampled during active COVID-19.

This rearrangement joins TRBV5-4 to TRBJ1-2; no firm D call. Germline values: CDR1 SGHNT, CDR2 YYREEE (reference sequence). V was shortened by 0 bases and J by 3 bases, with 12 bases between the two germline ends. The CDR3 length is 15 residues. As DNA, the CDR3 is TGTGCCAGCAGCTTGGGGCGGGGAACTGACTATGGCTACACCTTC. This encodes CASSLGRGTDYGYTF.

The chain recombines TRBV19 with TRBJ2-7, with a possible D match to TRBD1 (7 bases). In germline, CDR1 is LNHDA, CDR2 SQIVND (reference sequence). The V gene lost 5 bases and the J gene lost 0 bases, with 17 bases spanning the gap. The CDR3 contains 16 residues. Here the CDR3 DNA reads TGTGCCAGTAGTCCCCAGGGGGGAATTGTCTCCTACGAGCAGTACTTC. This sequence encodes CASSPQGGIVSYEQYF.

The V gene is TRBV19, the J gene TRBJ1-2; a weak D match, TRBD1 (6 bases). The CDR3 consists of 13 residues. In germline, CDR1 is LNHDA, CDR2 SQIVND (reference sequence). Trimming shortened V by 4 bases and J by 1 base, and 7 bases separated the two germline ends. CDR3 in DNA: TGTGCCAGTAGTAGACAGGTTAACTATGGCTACACCTTC. Its translation: CASSRQVNYGYTF.

This clone was detected a few times. The chain combines TRBV19 with TRBJ1-5, with unresolved D. Trimming left V 3 bases short and J 0 bases short, with 6 bases between. Germline CDR1 reads LNHDA; CDR2 reads SQIVND (reference sequence). The CDR3 extends over 14 amino acids. DNA for the CDR3: TGTGCCAGTAGTATTTCCTCTAGCAATCAGCCCCAGCATTTT. Amino acid sequence: CASSISSSNQPQHF. The whole variable domain, remainder taken from reference TRBV19 and TRBJ1-5, is DGGITQSPKYLFRKEGQNVTLSCEQNLNHDAMYWYRQDPGQGLRLIYYSQIVNDFQKGDIAEGYSVSREKKESFPLTVTSAQKNPTAFYLCASSISSSNQPQHFGDGTRLSIL.

The chain uses TRBV5-1 and TRBJ2-7; TRBD1 aligns across 9 bases. The CDR3 runs 16 residues. CDR1 is SGHRS and CDR2 is YFSETQ in the germline V gene. V shed 4 bases and J 2 bases; nucleotides not matched to a gene: 10. CDR3: CASSVEGTGQPYEQYF. CDR3 sequence (DNA): TGCGCCAGCAGCGTGGAGGGGACAGGGCAGCCCTACGAGCAGTACTTC.

The chain combines TRBV19 with TRBJ2-2; TRBD2 matches 8 bases. The CDR3 contains 16 residues. Germline CDR1 LNHDA, CDR2 SQIVND (reference sequence). V lost 5 bases to trimming and J lost 5 bases; unmatched junction nucleotides: 10. CDR3 region: CASSERSGGGTGELFF. CDR3 in DNA: TGTGCCAGTAGTGAAAGGTCCGGGGGGGGTACCGGGGAGCTGTTTTTT. The entire variable domain, with the rest obtained from reference TRBV19 and TRBJ2-2, is as follows: DGGITQSPKYLFRKEGQNVTLSCEQNLNHDAMYWYRQDPGQGLRLIYYSQIVNDFQKGDIAEGYSVSREKKESFPLTVTSAQKNPTAFYLCASSERSGGGTGELFFGEGSRLTVL.

In this sample, this clone turned up a few times. Other DNA sequences in the sample encode the same CDR3. This CDR3 is CASSRTQNTEAFF. The CDR3 DNA follows: TGTGCCAGTAGTAGGACACAGAACACTGAAGCTTTCTTT. V usage is TRBV19 and J usage is TRBJ1-1, with D possibly TRBD1 on 5 matching bases. Germline loops: CDR1 LNHDA, CDR2 SQIVND (reference sequence). V shed 4 bases and J shed 1 base, with 7 bases lying between them. The CDR3 runs to 13 residues.

V gene TRBV18 combines with J gene TRBJ2-1, with 10 positions matching TRBD2. This CDR3 spans 17 amino acids. V lost 2 bases to trimming and J lost 5 bases; unmatched junction nucleotides: 9. Germline assignment: CDR1 KGHSH and CDR2 LQKENI. The DNA of the CDR3 is TGTGCCAGCTCACCAATTCTCGTAGCGGGAGGCCACAATGAGCAGTTCTTC. Amino acids: CASSPILVAGGHNEQFF.

The chain uses TRBV9 and TRBJ2-2; D perhaps matches TRBD1 (6 bases). Trimming stripped 3 bases from V and 4 bases from J, with 22 bases between. Germline V gene lookup returns CDR1 SGDLS and CDR2 YYNGEE. This CDR3 region has 18 residues. The CDR3 DNA sequence: TGTGCCAGCAGCGCCGGGCCAGGGGCAACGATATCCACCGGGGAGCTGTTTTTT. Encoded protein: CASSAGPGATISTGELFF.

V usage is TRBV29-1 and J usage is TRBJ2-5, with TRBD2 identical over 14 bases. The CDR3 covers 17 residues. The germline gives CDR1 SQVTM, CDR2 ANQGSEA. The trim removed 5 bases at V and 5 bases at J, leaving 13 bases unmatched. For the CDR3, the DNA is TGCAGCGTTTTAGGACTAGCGGGAGGACATGGGGATGAGACCCAGTACTTC. Translation: CSVLGLAGGHGDETQYF. Using reference TRBV29-1 and TRBJ2-5 for the parts outside the CDR3, the full variable domain is SAVISQKPSRDICQRGTSLTIQCQVDSQVTMMFWYRQQPGQSLTLIATANQGSEATYESGFVIDKFPISRPNLTFSTLTVSNMSPEDSSIYLCSVLGLAGGHGDETQYFGPGTRLLVL.

The V and J genes are TRBV19 and TRBJ1-1, with TRBD1 identical over 8 bases. This CDR3 comprises 14 residues. Germline V CDR1 and CDR2: LNHDA, SQIVND (reference sequence). Trimming removed 4 bases from V and 4 bases from J; junction bases left unmatched: 5. The CDR3 region is CASSTIQGGTEAFF. The CDR3 DNA reads TGTGCCAGTAGTACAATACAGGGGGGCACTGAAGCTTTCTTT.

In this sample, this clone turned up once. The gene calls are TRBV6-5 and TRBJ2-5; TRBD1 matches 9 bases. Germline V gene sequence: CDR1 MNHEY, CDR2 SVGAGI. There are 16 residues in the CDR3. The V and J ends lost 4 bases and 4 bases, in that order; junction bases with no gene match: 10. The DNA for the CDR3 is TGTGCCAGCAGTTTCGGACAGGGGCCCTTCCCAGAGACCCAGTACTTC. Amino acids: CASSFGQGPFPETQYF.

This clone was detected only a few times. The chain links TRBV30 to TRBJ1-3; TRBD1 matches at 8 bases. V gave up 2 bases and J gave up 0 bases; unmatched junction bases: 15. The CDR3 is 19 residues long. Germline V gene data show CDR1 as GTSNPN and CDR2 as SVGIG (reference sequence). CDR3 sequence (DNA): TGTGCCTGGAGTTTGATGCGCCCAGACAGGGGACACTCTGGAAACACCATATATTTT. Protein: CAWSLMRPDRGHSGNTIYF.

The chain couples TRBV11-2 to TRBJ2-7; 7 positions agree with TRBD2. V was pared by 1 base and J by 6 bases, with 9 bases of the junction left unmatched. CDR1 SGHAT and CDR2 FQNNGV come from the germline V gene. The CDR3 spans 15 residues. In DNA, the CDR3 is TGTGCCAGCAGCTTAGGGGGACGGGGGGATCTCGAGCAGTACTTC. It specifies CASSLGGRGDLEQYF.

The chain has TRBV5-1 and TRBJ1-2, with D unresolved. Deletions cut 4 bases from V and 4 bases from J, with 17 bases between. The V gene's germline CDR1 is SGHRS and CDR2 YFSETQ. This CDR3 has 15 residues. The CDR3 bases are TGCGCCAGCAGCATGACTGGAGAAACTGTCTATGGCTACACCTTC. Translation gives CASSMTGETVYGYTF.

V gene TRBV30 combines with J gene TRBJ1-1; 11 nucleotides match TRBD1. V was clipped by 3 bases and J by 6 bases; unmatched bases: 6. CDR3 length: 14 amino acids. The germline V gene has CDR1 GTSNPN and CDR2 SVGIG (reference sequence). CDR3 DNA: TGTGCCTGGAGAGCCTTGGGACAGGGGGCTGAAGCTTTCTTT. The encoded protein is CAWRALGQGAEAFF.